This entry lists 28 T cell receptor beta chains sequenced from one sample in a study of control samples from healthy donors and cancer patients. The protocol was immunoSEQ multiplex PCR, while the TCRdb copy is restricted to in-frame clones and leaves out a portion. The sample gives 95,000 to 150,000 clones, around 92% of which show up once; approximately 0.57% is in the top ten. The material sequenced was PBMCs. Receptor source: a man older than 75 with head and neck cancer.

V gene TRBV30 combines with J gene TRBJ1-6, with TRBD1 matching 7 bases. With 0 bases clipped from V and 7 bases from J, the junction kept 3 bases outside the gene matches. Germline CDR1 is GTSNPN and CDR2 is SVGIG (reference sequence). The length of the CDR3 is 14 residues. The CDR3 loop is CAWSVRDRNSPLHF. The CDR3 DNA reads as TGTGCCTGGAGTGTACGGGACAGAAATTCACCCCTCCACTTT.

The chain couples TRBV19 to TRBJ2-1; perhaps TRBD2 as D (5 bases). The germline V and J ends were trimmed by 8 bases and 4 bases, with 12 bases remaining between them. The CDR3 has 13 amino acids. Looked up from germline, CDR1 is LNHDA and CDR2 is SQIVND (reference sequence). The CDR3 here is CASHTWRYNEQFF. For the CDR3, the DNA is TGTGCCAGTCACACTTGGAGGTACAATGAGCAGTTCTTC.

V is TRBV15 and J is TRBJ2-3; D gene uncertain. V was trimmed by 6 bases and J by 3 bases, leaving 16 bases between them. Germline CDR1 is LNHNV and CDR2 is YYDKDF (reference sequence). The CDR3 is 15 residues long. The CDR3 DNA sequence: TGTGCCACCAGAAGTTTTTTCGTGGAAACAGATACGCAGTATTTT. It codes for CATRSFFVETDTQYF. The variable domain in full, completed from reference TRBV15 and TRBJ2-3, reads DAMVIQNPRYQVTQFGKPVTLSCSQTLNHNVMYWYQQKSSQAPKLLFHYYDKDFNNEADTPDNFQSRRPNTSFCFLDIRSPGLGDTAMYLCATRSFFVETDTQYFGPGTRLTVL.

The V call is TRBV5-1, the J call TRBJ1-2; the D gene is possibly TRBD1 (5 bases). The CDR3 runs to 14 residues. The germline V and J ends were trimmed by 0 bases and 4 bases, with 10 bases remaining between them. Germline lookup yields CDR1 SGHRS and CDR2 YFSETQ. In nucleotides, the CDR3 is TGCGCCAGCAGCTTGGAGGGACGGCCCTATGGCTACACCTTC. This sequence encodes CASSLEGRPYGYTF.

The CDR3 sequence is CAISQRGAGETQYF. The CDR3 region has the DNA TGTGCCATCAGTCAGCGGGGGGCGGGGGAGACCCAGTACTTC. V is TRBV10-3 and J is TRBJ2-5, with 9 bases fitting TRBD2. The CDR3 spans 14 residues. Trimming took 5 bases from V and 5 from J; bases not matched to a gene: 6. The germline gives CDR1 ENHRY, CDR2 SYGVKD.

The V call is TRBV4-1, the J call TRBJ2-2; 13 nucleotides match TRBD2. Trimming at V came to 0 bases and at J to 4 bases, leaving 8 bases not matched to a gene. Germline loops: CDR1 MGHRA, CDR2 YSYEKL. The CDR3 has 19 amino acids. CDR3 in amino acids: CASSQDAGLAGSGTGELFF. The DNA for the CDR3 is TGCGCCAGCAGCCAAGATGCGGGACTAGCGGGAAGTGGCACCGGGGAGCTGTTTTTT.

The chain recombines TRBV6-1 with TRBJ2-7; 7 nucleotides match TRBD2. Germline CDR1 reads MNHNS; CDR2 reads SASEGT. The junction had 4 bases not matched to a gene; V was cut back by 1 base and J by 1 base. The CDR3 contains 15 residues. CDR3 protein: CASSEGGGYSYEQYF. The CDR3, as DNA: TGTGCCAGCAGTGAAGGCGGGGGTTATTCCTACGAGCAGTACTTC.

The CDR3 DNA reads TGTGCCAGCAGTTATTCGAAAACAGATACGCAGTATTTT. It encodes CASSYSKTDTQYF. V is TRBV6-6 and J is TRBJ2-3; D is unresolved. The CDR3 sequence is 13 residues long. The germline V and J ends were trimmed by 3 bases and 3 bases, with 7 bases remaining between them. The V gene's germline CDR1 is MNHNY and CDR2 SVGAGI (reference sequence).

This clone was seen just once. V usage is TRBV19 and J usage is TRBJ2-3, with 10 positions matching TRBD2. Trimming cost V 7 bases and J 4 bases; bases outside gene matches: 8. This CDR3 has 15 amino acids. From germline, CDR1 is LNHDA and CDR2 SQIVND (reference sequence). The CDR3 bases are TGTGCCAGTATTCTTCCTAGCGGGAGCTCAGATACGCAGTATTTT. This gives the protein CASILPSGSSDTQYF.

Only one count was recorded for this clone. This rearrangement joins TRBV5-1 to TRBJ2-3; 7 bases agree with TRBD1. The germline V gene encodes CDR1 SGHRS and CDR2 YFSETQ. Trimming cost V 2 bases and J 0 bases; bases outside gene matches: 6. This CDR3 comprises 16 residues. DNA of the CDR3: TGCGCCAGCAGCTTCTCCTACAGGGGAAGCACAGATACGCAGTATTTT. As protein: CASSFSYRGSTDTQYF.

This chain uses TRBV5-6 with TRBJ2-5; 7 positions agree with TRBD2. V lost 4 bases, J lost 7 bases, and 7 bases stayed unmatched. This CDR3 spans 13 amino acids. From germline, CDR1 is SGHDT and CDR2 YYEEEE. The CDR3 reads CASSKGLSGTQYF. The CDR3 DNA reads TGTGCCAGCAGCAAGGGACTATCTGGGACCCAGTACTTC.

V is TRBV5-1 and J is TRBJ2-1, with 14 positions matching TRBD2. This CDR3 has 19 residues. Germline assignment: CDR1 SGHRS and CDR2 YFSETQ. Trimming took 3 bases from V and 2 from J; bases not matched to a gene: 10. CDR3 sequence: CASSSSGLAGVVTYNEQFF. The CDR3 DNA reads as TGCGCCAGCAGCTCTTCGGGACTAGCGGGAGTAGTTACCTACAATGAGCAGTTCTTC.

V gene TRBV5-5 combines with J gene TRBJ1-2; TRBD1 might be the D (5 bases). The V end was cut by 6 bases, the J end by 14 bases, with 20 bases between. Germline V gives CDR1 SGHKS, CDR2 YYEKEE (reference sequence). This CDR3 region has 12 residues. The CDR3 coding sequence is TGTGCCAGCACCTCGGTGCAGGGCCCCTGGACCTTC. Its protein product is CASTSVQGPWTF.

The chain employs TRBV6-2 or TRBV6-3 and TRBJ2-7; the match to TRBD1 covers 10 bases. This CDR3 has 18 amino acids. With 0 bases clipped from V and 0 bases from J, the junction kept 8 bases outside the gene matches. Germline CDR1 reads MNHEY; CDR2 reads SVGEGT. CDR3 protein: CASSYSPLDRGLSYEQYF. The CDR3 coding sequence is TGTGCCAGCAGTTACTCCCCTCTCGACAGGGGGCTCTCCTACGAGCAGTACTTC.

This sequence joins TRBV21-1 and TRBJ1-2. TRBV21-1 is described as a pseudogene. The CDR3 is 12 amino acids. CDR3 residues: CASSNLRAGYTF. DNA of the CDR3: TGTGCCAGCAGCAATCTCCGTGCCGGCTACACCTTC.

The rearrangement joins TRBV5-1 to TRBJ1-1, with D uncertain. The V gene lost 1 base and the J gene lost 8 bases, with 15 bases spanning the gap. Germline V CDR1 and CDR2: SGHRS, YFSETQ. The CDR3 length is 14 residues. The CDR3 reads CASSLQEVVGEAFF. Here the CDR3 DNA reads TGCGCCAGCAGCTTGCAGGAGGTGGTGGGCGAAGCTTTCTTT.

V gene TRBV5-1 combines with J gene TRBJ1-4, with D possibly matching TRBD1 (5 bases). The CDR3 sequence is 13 residues long. Trimming stripped 1 base from V and 8 bases from J, with 9 bases between. From germline, CDR1 is SGHRS and CDR2 YFSETQ. The CDR3 here is CASSLTGPEKLFF. For the CDR3, the DNA is TGCGCCAGCAGCTTGACAGGTCCAGAAAAACTGTTTTTT. The full variable domain, in which reference TRBV5-1 and TRBJ1-4 provide the parts outside the CDR3, is KAGVTQTPRYLIKTRGQQVTLSCSPISGHRSVSWYQQTPGQGLQFLFEYFSETQRNKGNFPGRFSGRQFSNSRSEMNVSTLELGDSALYLCASSLTGPEKLFFGSGTQLSVL.

The V gene is TRBV27, the J gene TRBJ1-6; D remains unclear. V lost 6 bases to trimming and J lost 4 bases, with 13 bases between them. CDR3 length: 15 amino acids. Germline CDR1 is MNHEY and CDR2 is SMNVEV (reference sequence). The CDR3 is CASSPPSSYNSPLHF. CDR3 nucleotide sequence: TGTGCCAGCAGCCCGCCTAGTTCGTATAATTCACCCCTCCACTTT.

The V gene is TRBV25-1, the J gene TRBJ2-1, with 9 bases aligning to TRBD2. The length of the CDR3 is 15 residues. The trim removed 2 bases at V and 3 bases at J, leaving 2 bases unmatched. Germline-derived CDR1 and CDR2 are MGHDK and SYGVNS. The CDR3 protein is CASSELTSGYNEQFF. In nucleotides, the CDR3 is TGTGCCAGCAGTGAACTGACTAGCGGCTACAATGAGCAGTTCTTC.

The rearrangement links TRBV18 to TRBJ1-3; D might be TRBD1 (5 bases). Trimming shortened V by 3 bases and J by 0 bases, and 12 bases separated the two germline ends. Per the germline V gene, CDR1 is KGHSH and CDR2 is LQKENI. The CDR3 has 16 residues. The CDR3 sequence is CASSPGGTYSGNTIYF. The CDR3, as DNA: TGTGCCAGCTCACCGGGCGGGACCTACTCTGGAAACACCATATATTTT.

This chain joins TRBV9 and TRBJ1-6; no firm D call. This CDR3 has 14 residues. The ends were cut back, 2 bases at V and 2 bases at J, with 5 bases in the middle. CDR1 is SGDLS, CDR2 YYNGEE, per germline. CDR3 nucleotides: TGTGCCAGCAGCGTCGAACCCTATAATTCACCCCTCCACTTT. Translating gives CASSVEPYNSPLHF.

V and J are TRBV5-1 and TRBJ1-1; D gene ambiguous. The germline CDR1 and CDR2 sequences are SGHRS and YFSETQ. V was pared by 3 bases and J by 0 bases, with 12 bases between. CDR3 length equals 15 residues. CDR3 loop: CASSSSLGLNTEAFF. The CDR3 bases are TGCGCCAGCAGCTCGTCCCTGGGATTGAACACTGAAGCTTTCTTT.

V usage is TRBV19 and J usage is TRBJ2-7; no reliable D call. CDR1 LNHDA and CDR2 SQIVND come from the germline V gene (reference sequence). This CDR3 contains 15 residues. The germline V and J ends were trimmed by 9 bases and 1 base, with 19 bases remaining between them. CDR3 nucleotides: TGTGCCAGGACCCCGACGGCTATTTCTTCCTACGAGCAGTACTTC. It translates to CARTPTAISSYEQYF.

V gene TRBV9 combines with J gene TRBJ2-7; no clear D. V was pared by 1 base and J by 6 bases, with 17 bases between. CDR1 is SGDLS and CDR2 is YYNGEE in the germline V gene. This CDR3 is 15 amino acids long. CDR3 bases: TGTGCCAGCAGCGTACTCCCCAGCACCCCCCGCGAGCAGTACTTC. This encodes CASSVLPSTPREQYF.

V and J are TRBV6-6 and TRBJ2-7, with TRBD2 matching over 8 bases. Unmatched junction bases numbered 3, after V lost 2 bases and J lost 0 bases. The CDR3 is 15 amino acids. CDR1 is MNHNY and CDR2 is SVGAGI in the germline V gene (reference sequence). CDR3 amino acids: CASSYGTRASYEQYF. CDR3 bases: TGTGCCAGCAGTTACGGGACTAGAGCCTCCTACGAGCAGTACTTC.

The rearrangement uses TRBV5-6 and TRBJ2-5; 12 nucleotides align to TRBD2. V was clipped by 6 bases and J by 5 bases; unmatched bases: 8. This CDR3 has 15 amino acids. Germline CDR1 is SGHDT and CDR2 is YYEEEE. CDR3 loop: CASNLAGGPWETQYF. CDR3 nucleotides: TGTGCCAGCAACCTAGCGGGAGGGCCTTGGGAGACCCAGTACTTC.

The CDR3 sequence is CASGGGFNTGELFF. CDR3 in DNA: TGTGCCAGCGGTGGCGGGTTTAACACCGGGGAGCTGTTTTTT. The rearrangement joins TRBV2 to TRBJ2-2; weak D call: TRBD2 (5 bases). Trimming took 8 bases from V and 2 from J, leaving 12 bases between them. There are 14 residues in the CDR3. Germline loops: CDR1 SNHLY, CDR2 FYNNEI.

The genes are TRBV30 and TRBJ1-1; 7 bases agree with TRBD1. Germline-derived CDR1 and CDR2 are GTSNPN and SVGIG (reference sequence). CDR3 length: 14 amino acids. J was trimmed by 6 bases and V by 1 base; bases with no gene match: 8. CDR3: CAWSAQGGVAEAFF. The CDR3 nucleotides read TGTGCCTGGAGTGCCCAGGGGGGAGTAGCTGAAGCTTTCTTT.